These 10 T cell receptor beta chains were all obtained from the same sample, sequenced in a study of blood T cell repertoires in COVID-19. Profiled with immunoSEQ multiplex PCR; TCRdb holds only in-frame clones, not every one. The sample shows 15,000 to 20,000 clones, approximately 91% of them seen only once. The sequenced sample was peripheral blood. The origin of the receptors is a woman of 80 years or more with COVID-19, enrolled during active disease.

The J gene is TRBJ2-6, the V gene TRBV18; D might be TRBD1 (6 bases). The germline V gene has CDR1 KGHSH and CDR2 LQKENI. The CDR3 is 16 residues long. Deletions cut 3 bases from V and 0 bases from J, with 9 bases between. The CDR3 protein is CASSPQQGSGANVLTF. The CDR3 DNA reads TGTGCCAGCTCACCGCAACAGGGCTCTGGGGCCAACGTCCTGACTTTC.

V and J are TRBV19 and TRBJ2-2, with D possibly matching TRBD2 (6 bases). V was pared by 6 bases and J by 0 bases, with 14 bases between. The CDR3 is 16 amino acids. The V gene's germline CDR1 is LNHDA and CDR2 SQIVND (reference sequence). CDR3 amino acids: CASRSYSGANTGELFF. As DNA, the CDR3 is TGTGCCAGTAGATCTTATAGCGGAGCGAACACCGGGGAGCTGTTTTTT.

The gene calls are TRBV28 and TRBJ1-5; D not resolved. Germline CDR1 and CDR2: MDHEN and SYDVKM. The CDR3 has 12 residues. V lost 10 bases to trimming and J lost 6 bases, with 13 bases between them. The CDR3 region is CATSEGVQPQHF. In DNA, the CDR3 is TGTGCCACCTCAGAGGGTGTTCAGCCCCAGCATTTT.

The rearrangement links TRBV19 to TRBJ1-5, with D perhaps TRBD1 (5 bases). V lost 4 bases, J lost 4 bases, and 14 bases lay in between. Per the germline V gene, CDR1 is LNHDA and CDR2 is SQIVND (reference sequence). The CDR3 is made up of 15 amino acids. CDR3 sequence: CASSTGTGGNQPQHF. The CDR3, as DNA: TGTGCCAGTAGTACCGGGACTGGAGGGAATCAGCCCCAGCATTTT. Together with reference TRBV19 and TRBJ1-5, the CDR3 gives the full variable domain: DGGITQSPKYLFRKEGQNVTLSCEQNLNHDAMYWYRQDPGQGLRLIYYSQIVNDFQKGDIAEGYSVSREKKESFPLTVTSAQKNPTAFYLCASSTGTGGNQPQHFGDGTRLSIL.

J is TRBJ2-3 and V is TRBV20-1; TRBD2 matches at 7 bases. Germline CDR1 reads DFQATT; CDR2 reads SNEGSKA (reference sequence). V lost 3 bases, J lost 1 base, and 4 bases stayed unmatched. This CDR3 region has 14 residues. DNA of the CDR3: TGCAGTGCTAGTATGAGCGGGGGCACAGATACGCAGTATTTT. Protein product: CSASMSGGTDTQYF.

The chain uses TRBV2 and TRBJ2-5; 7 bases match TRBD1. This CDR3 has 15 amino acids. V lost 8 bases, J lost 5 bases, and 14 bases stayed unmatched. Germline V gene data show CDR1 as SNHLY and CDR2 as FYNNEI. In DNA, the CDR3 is TGTGCCAGCTTTTTTCAAAGGGGGCGCGAGGAGACCCAGTACTTC. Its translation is CASFFQRGREETQYF.

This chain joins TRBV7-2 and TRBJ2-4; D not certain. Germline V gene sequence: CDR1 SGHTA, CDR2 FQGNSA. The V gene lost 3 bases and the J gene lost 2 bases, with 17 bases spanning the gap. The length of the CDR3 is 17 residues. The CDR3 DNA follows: TGTGCCAGCAGCTTTGTTGAGAGTGGTATTTCCAAAAACATTCAGTACTTC. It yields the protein CASSFVESGISKNIQYF.

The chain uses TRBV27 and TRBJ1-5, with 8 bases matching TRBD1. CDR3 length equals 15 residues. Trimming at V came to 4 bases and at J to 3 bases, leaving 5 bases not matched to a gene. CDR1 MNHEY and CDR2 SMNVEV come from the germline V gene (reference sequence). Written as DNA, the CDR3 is TGTGCCAGCAGTTCGGGACAGGTCTACAATCAGCCCCAGCATTTT. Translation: CASSSGQVYNQPQHF.

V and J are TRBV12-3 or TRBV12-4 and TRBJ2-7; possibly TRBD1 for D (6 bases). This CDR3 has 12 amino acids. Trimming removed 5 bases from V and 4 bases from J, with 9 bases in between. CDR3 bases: TGTGCCAGCAGTCCCGGACAGTACGAGCAGTACTTC. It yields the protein CASSPGQYEQYF.

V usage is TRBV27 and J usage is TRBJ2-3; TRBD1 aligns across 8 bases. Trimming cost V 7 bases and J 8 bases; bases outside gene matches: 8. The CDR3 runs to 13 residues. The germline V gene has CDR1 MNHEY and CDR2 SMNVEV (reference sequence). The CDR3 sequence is CASTPDRAGTQYF. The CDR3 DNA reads TGTGCCAGCACCCCGGACAGGGCGGGTACGCAGTATTTT.